This T cell receptor (beta chain) was sequenced for a study of cytomegalovirus exposure and HLA in healthy donors. Trimming removed 5 bases from V and 0 bases from J, with 13 bases in between. From germline, CDR1 is SEHNR and CDR2 FQNEAQ (reference sequence). This CDR3 is built from 16 residues. This clone showed up just once. Its antigen is still unknown. It was with 60 Vbeta and 13 Jbeta primers that the PCR ran. Clones were sequenced by immunoSEQ multiplex PCR, and TCRdb holds only the in-frame ones, with some missing. The sample lists over 85,000 clones, roughly two thirds seen once, with about 1.3% in the top ten. Study-level results: V segments that were indistinguishable, TRBV6-2 and TRBV6-3 among them, were omitted from analysis.

The sequence came from a female donor in good health and CMV-seronegative. The sequenced material came from PBMCs. This chain joins TRBV7-9 and TRBJ2-2, with D possibly TRBD2 on 5 matching bases. CDR3 loop: CASSLVSGSNTGELFF. DNA for the CDR3: TGTGCCAGCAGCCTCGTTTCGGGGTCGAACACCGGGGAGCTGTTTTTT.